This TCR beta chain comes out of a study of T cell repertoires in cytomegalovirus infection (dated by TCRdb to the late 2010s). General notes on the study: The peptide stimulations were aimed at well-studied HLA-B-restricted epitopes as well as recently identified HLA-C-restricted CMV epitopes, whose presentation resists viral immunomodulation. Because public TCR beta signatures pointed to carriage of CMV infection together with the matching HLA type, the HLA type of each donor mattered for the analysis.

The germline V gene (reference sequence) gives CDR1 as DFQATT and CDR2 as SNEGSKA. Relative to germline, V is missing 3 bases and J is missing 3 bases, with 7 bases of the junction outside any gene match. From its cysteine to its phenylalanine, the CDR3 spans 16 amino acids. Of the read, only the CDR3 DNA is kept; its 48 bases are in frame from base 1. The sample's treatment or condition, from its label and the paper: in vitro stimulation with specific CMV peptide epitopes to enrich CMV-specific T cells. Beyond this particular receptor, the publication reports: The ex vivo response was dominated by HLA-C-restricted CMV-specific TCR beta clonotypes, which also provided the single most frequent clonotype in two of eight donors. In both this cohort and an independent cohort of several hundred donors, the cumulative frequency of public TCR beta family members distinguished carriers of CMV infection plus the relevant HLA type.

A note on this clonotype: Its antigen is currently not known. No base quality values were provided; no much bigger clone lies one nucleotide off.

For sequencing, an Illumina HiSeq 1500 was employed. The public reads were reanalyzed by TCRdb: fastp trimming at Q25, MiXCR alignment, in-frame beta chains only. Entries that share a CDR3 protein sequence are merged under the most common genes and DNA. The sample data list approximately 300,000 distinct CDR3 sequences, and 20% to 25% of these were observed just once. The ten largest clones represent about an eighth of the sample. The origin of this receptor is a human donor in good health (CMV status not recorded). Some clones in this sample may be carry-over from other donors' samples. The specimen was cultured PBMCs, collected from culture after CMV antigen stimulation. Recombination joined TRBV20-1 with TRBJ2-1; a stretch of 11 junction bases matches TRBD2. DNA sequence: TGCAGTGCTAGGGGACTAGCGGAACAGTACTACAATGAGCAGTTCTTC. This translates into CSARGLAEQYYNEQFF.